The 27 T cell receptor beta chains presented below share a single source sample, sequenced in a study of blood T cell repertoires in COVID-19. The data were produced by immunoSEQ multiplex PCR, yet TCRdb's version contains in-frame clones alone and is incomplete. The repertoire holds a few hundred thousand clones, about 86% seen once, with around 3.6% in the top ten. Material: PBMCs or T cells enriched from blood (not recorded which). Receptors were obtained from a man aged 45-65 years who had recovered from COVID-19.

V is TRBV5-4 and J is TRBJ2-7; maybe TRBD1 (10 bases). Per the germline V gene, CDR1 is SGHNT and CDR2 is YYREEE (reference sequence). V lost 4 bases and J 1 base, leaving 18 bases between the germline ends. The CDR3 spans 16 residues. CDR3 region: CASSLSGGQGSYEQYF. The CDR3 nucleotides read TGTGCCAGCAGCCTTAGCGGGGGACAGGGGTCCTACGAGCAGTACTTC.

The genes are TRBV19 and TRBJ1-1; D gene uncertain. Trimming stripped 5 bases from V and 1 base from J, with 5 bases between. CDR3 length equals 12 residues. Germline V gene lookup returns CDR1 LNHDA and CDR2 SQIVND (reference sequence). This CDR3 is CASSFGNTEAFF. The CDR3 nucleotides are TGTGCCAGTAGTTTCGGGAACACTGAAGCTTTCTTT.

The CDR3 here is CASSLGPGQSNQPQHF. CDR3 DNA: TGTGCCAGCAGCTTAGGCCCGGGACAGAGCAATCAGCCCCAGCATTTT. The V call is TRBV11-2, the J call TRBJ1-5, with 7 bases aligning to TRBD1. Per the germline V gene, CDR1 is SGHAT and CDR2 is FQNNGV. This CDR3 is 16 amino acids long. V was clipped by 1 base and J by 1 base; unmatched bases: 4.

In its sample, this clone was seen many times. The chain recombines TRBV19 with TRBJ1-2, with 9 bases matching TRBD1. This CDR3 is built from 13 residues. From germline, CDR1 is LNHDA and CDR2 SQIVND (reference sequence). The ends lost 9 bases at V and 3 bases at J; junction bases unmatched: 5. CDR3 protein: CASSDRGHYGYTF. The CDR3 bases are TGTGCCAGCTCGGACAGGGGACACTATGGCTACACCTTC.

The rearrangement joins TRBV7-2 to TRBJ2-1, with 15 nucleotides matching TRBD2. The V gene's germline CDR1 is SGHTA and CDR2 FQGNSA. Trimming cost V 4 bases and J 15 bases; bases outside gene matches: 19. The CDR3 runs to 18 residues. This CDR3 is CASSSLRTSGGARSRLFF. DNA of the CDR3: TGTGCCAGCAGCTCCCTTAGGACTAGCGGGGGGGCCCGATCCCGCCTGTTCTTC.

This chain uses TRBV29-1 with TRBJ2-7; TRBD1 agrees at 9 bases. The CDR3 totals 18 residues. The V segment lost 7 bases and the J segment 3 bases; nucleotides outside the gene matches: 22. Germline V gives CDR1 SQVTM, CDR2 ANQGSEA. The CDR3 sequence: CSAEAPNPRDRVNYEQYF. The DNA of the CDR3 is TGCAGCGCCGAGGCCCCCAACCCACGGGACAGGGTAAACTACGAGCAGTACTTC.

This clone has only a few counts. The CDR3 region is CASTWTGISNQPQHF. Here the CDR3 DNA reads TGTGCCAGTACCTGGACAGGTATAAGCAATCAGCCCCAGCATTTT. The chain is built from TRBV19 and TRBJ1-5; 7 nucleotides line up with TRBD1. V lost 7 bases, J lost 1 base, and 7 bases stayed unmatched. In germline, CDR1 is LNHDA, CDR2 SQIVND (reference sequence). This CDR3 contains 15 residues.

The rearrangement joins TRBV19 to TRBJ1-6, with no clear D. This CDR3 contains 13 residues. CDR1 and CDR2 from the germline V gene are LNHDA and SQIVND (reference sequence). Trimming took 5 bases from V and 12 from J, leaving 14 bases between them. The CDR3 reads CASSYGENEPLHF. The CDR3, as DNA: TGTGCCAGTAGTTACGGGGAGAATGAACCCCTCCACTTT.

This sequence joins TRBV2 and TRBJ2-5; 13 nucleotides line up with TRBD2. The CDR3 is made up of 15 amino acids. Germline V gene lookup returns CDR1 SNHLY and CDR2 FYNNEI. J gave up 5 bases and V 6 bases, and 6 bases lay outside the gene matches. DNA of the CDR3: TGTGCCAGCAGGGAAACTAGCGGGAGGGTGGAGACCCAGTACTTC. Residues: CASRETSGRVETQYF.

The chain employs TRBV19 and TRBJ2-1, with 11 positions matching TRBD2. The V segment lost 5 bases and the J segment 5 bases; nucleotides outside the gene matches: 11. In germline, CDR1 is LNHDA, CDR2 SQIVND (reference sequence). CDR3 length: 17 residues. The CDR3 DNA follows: TGTGCCAGTAGTCCCCGGACTAGCGGGTCCCGTCACAATGAGCAGTTCTTC. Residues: CASSPRTSGSRHNEQFF.

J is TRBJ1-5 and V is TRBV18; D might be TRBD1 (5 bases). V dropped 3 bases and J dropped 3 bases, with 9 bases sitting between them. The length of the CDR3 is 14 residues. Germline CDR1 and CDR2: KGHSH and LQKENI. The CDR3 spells CASSPLGVNQPQHF. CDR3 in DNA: TGTGCCAGCTCACCTTTAGGGGTCAATCAGCCCCAGCATTTT.

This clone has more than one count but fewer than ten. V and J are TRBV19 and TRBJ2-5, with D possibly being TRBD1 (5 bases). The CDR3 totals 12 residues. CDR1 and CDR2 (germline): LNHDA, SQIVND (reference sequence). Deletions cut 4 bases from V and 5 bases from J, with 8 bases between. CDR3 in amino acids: CASSTGWETQYF. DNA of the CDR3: TGTGCCAGTAGTACAGGGTGGGAGACCCAGTACTTC.

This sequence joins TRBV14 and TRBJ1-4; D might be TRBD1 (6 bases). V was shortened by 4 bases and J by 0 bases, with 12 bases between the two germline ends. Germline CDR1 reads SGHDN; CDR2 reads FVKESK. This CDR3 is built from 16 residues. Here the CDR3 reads CASSLDYRATNEKLFF. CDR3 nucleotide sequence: TGTGCCAGCAGCCTTGACTACAGGGCAACTAATGAAAAACTGTTTTTT.

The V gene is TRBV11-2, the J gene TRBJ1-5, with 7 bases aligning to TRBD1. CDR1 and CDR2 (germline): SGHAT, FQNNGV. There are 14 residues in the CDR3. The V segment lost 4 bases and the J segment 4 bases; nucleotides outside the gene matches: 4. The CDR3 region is CASSSRGQNQPQHF. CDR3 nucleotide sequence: TGTGCCAGCAGCTCAAGGGGGCAAAATCAGCCCCAGCATTTT.

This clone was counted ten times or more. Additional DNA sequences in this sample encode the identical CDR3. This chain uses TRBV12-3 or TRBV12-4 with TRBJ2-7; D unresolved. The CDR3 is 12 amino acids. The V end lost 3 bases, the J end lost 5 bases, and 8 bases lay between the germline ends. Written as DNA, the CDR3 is TGTGCCAGCAGTTTCTATCCGGACGAGCAGTACTTC. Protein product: CASSFYPDEQYF.

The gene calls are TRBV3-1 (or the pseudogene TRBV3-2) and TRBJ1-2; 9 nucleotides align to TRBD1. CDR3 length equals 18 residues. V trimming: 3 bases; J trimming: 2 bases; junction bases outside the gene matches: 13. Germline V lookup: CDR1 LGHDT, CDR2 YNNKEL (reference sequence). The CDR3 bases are TGTGCCAGCAGCCACCCCGGGACAGGGTATCCCCGCAACTATGGCTACACCTTC. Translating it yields CASSHPGTGYPRNYGYTF.

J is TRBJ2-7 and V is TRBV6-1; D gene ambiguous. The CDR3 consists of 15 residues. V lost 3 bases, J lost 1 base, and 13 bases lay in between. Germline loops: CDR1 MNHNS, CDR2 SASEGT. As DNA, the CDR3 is TGTGCCAGCAGTGACCGGAGTCGGCAGTCCTACGAGCAGTACTTC. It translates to CASSDRSRQSYEQYF.

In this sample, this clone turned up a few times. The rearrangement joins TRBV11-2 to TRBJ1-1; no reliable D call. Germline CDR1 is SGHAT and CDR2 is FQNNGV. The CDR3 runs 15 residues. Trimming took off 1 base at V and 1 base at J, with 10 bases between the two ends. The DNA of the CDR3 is TGTGCCAGCAGCTTAGGGACTTATGCGAACACTGAAGCTTTCTTT. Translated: CASSLGTYANTEAFF.

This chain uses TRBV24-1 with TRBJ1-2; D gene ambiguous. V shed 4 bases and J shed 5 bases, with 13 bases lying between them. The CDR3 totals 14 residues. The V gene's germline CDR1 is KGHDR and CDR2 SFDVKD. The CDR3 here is CATSDPRTGYGYTF. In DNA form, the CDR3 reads TGTGCCACCAGTGACCCTCGGACGGGATATGGCTACACCTTC.

In DNA, the CDR3 is TGTGCCAGCTCACCACCAGGGAGGACTGAAGCTTTCTTT. This gives the protein CASSPPGRTEAFF. This chain links TRBV18 with TRBJ1-1, with D hard to call. In germline, CDR1 is KGHSH, CDR2 LQKENI. The CDR3 extends over 13 amino acids. Trimming removed 0 bases at V and 5 bases at J, with 7 bases between.

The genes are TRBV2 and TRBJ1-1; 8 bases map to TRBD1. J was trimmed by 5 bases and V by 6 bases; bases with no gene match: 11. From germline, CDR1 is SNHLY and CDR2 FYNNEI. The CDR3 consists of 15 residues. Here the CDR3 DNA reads TGTGCCAGCAGACACGGACAGGGAGCTACTACTGAAGCTTTCTTT. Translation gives CASRHGQGATTEAFF.

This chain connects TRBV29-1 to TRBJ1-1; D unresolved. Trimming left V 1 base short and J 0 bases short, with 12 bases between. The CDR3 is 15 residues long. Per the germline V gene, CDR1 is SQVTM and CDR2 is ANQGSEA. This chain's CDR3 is CSVEVHSLMNTEAFF. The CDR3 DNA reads TGCAGCGTTGAAGTTCATAGCCTCATGAACACTGAAGCTTTCTTT.

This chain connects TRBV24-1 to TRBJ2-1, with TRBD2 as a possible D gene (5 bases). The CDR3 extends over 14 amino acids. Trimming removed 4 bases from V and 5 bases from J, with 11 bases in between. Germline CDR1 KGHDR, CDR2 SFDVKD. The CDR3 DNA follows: TGTGCCACCAGTGACCCGGCCGGGAACAATGAGCAGTTCTTC. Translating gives CATSDPAGNNEQFF.

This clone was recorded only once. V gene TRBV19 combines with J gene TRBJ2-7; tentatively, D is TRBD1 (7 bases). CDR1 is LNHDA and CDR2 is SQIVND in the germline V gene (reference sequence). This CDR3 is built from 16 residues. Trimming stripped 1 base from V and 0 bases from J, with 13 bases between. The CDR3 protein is CASSIVARGDSYEQYF. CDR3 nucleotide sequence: TGTGCCAGTAGTATAGTCGCCAGGGGGGACTCCTACGAGCAGTACTTC.

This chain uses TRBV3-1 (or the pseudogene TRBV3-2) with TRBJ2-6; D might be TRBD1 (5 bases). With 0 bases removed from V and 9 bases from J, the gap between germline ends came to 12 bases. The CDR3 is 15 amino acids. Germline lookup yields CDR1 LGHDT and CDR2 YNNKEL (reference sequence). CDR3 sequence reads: CASSQDPQGDNVLTF. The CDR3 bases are TGTGCCAGCAGCCAAGATCCCCAGGGCGACAACGTCCTGACTTTC.

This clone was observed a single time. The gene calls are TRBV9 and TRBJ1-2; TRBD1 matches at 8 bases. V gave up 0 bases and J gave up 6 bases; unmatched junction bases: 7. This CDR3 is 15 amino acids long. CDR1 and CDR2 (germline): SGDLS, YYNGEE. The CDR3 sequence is CASSVEPGGDHGYTF. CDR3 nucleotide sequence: TGTGCCAGCAGCGTAGAGCCAGGGGGCGATCATGGCTACACCTTC.

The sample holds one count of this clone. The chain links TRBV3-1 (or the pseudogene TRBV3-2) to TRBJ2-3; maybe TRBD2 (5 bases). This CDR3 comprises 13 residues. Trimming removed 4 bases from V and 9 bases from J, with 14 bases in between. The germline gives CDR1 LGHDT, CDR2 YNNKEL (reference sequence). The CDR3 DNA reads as TGTGCCAGCAGCCCTGACCGGGGTTCGACGCAGTATTTT. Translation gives CASSPDRGSTQYF.